The source of this TCR beta chain is a study of blood T cell repertoires in COVID-19. The CDR3 extends over 14 amino acids. Trimming stripped 3 bases from V and 0 bases from J, with 6 bases between. From germline, CDR1 is SGHNT and CDR2 YENEEA. Assay: immunoSEQ multiplex PCR; the TCRdb copy retains only in-frame clones and omits some. The sample has 250,000 to 300,000 clones; approximately 82% are singletons. Sequencing input: PBMCs or T cells enriched from blood (not recorded which). The sequence came from a man aged 40-50 years who had been exposed to COVID-19. The gene calls are TRBV11-3 and TRBJ2-1; the D is unclear. CDR3 sequence (DNA): TGTGCCAGCAGCTTCGCTAGCTCCTACAATGAGCAGTTCTTC. This translates into CASSFASSYNEQFF.